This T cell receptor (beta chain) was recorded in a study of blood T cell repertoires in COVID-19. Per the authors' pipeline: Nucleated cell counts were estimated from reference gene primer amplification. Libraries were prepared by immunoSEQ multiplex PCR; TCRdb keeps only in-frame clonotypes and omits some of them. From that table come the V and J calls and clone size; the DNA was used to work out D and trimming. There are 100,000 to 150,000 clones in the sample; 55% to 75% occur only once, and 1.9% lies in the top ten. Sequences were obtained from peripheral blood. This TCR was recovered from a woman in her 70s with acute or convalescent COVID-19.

The DNA for the CDR3 is TGTGCCAGCAGTTACTCGTCAGGGAATGAGCAGTTCTTC. It specifies CASSYSSGNEQFF. J is TRBJ2-1 and V is TRBV6-6; possible D gene TRBD1, 5 bases. Trimming removed 0 bases from V and 7 bases from J, with 7 bases in between. This CDR3 has 13 amino acids. Germline CDR1 and CDR2: MNHNY and SVGAGI (reference sequence).